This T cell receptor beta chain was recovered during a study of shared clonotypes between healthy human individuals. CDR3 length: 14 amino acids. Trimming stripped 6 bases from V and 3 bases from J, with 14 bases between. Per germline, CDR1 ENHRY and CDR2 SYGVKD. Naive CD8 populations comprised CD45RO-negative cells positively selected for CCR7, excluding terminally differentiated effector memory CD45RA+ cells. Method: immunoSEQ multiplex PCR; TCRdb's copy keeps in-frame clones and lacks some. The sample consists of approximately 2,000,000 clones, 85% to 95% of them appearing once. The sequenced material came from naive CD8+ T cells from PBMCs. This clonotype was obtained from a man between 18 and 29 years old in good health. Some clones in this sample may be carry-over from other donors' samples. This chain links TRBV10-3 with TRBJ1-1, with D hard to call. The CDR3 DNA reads TGTGCCATCAGCCCATCCCACCGGGACACTGAAGCTTTCTTT. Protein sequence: CAISPSHRDTEAFF.